This T cell receptor (beta chain) is from a study of shared clonotypes between healthy human individuals. Profiling relied on immunoSEQ multiplex PCR, and the TCRdb table lists in-frame clones only, not all of them. Of fewer than 2.5 million clones listed, roughly 93% are singletons. This CDR3 contains 12 residues. Germline values: CDR1 MNHNS, CDR2 SASEGT. V was shortened by 6 bases and J by 4 bases, with 9 bases between the two germline ends. Investigators divided CD4+ cells into CD45RA+ naive and CD45RA-negative memory subsets. V usage is TRBV6-1 and J usage is TRBJ1-1; no definite D call. This TCR derives from a young man in good health. Some clones in this sample may be carry-over from other donors' samples. Sequencing used naive CD4+ T cells from PBMCs. Subset: CD45RA+ positively selected. For the CDR3, the DNA is TGTGCCAGCAGCGAACGGTTCACTGAAGCTTTCTTT. Amino acids: CASSERFTEAFF.